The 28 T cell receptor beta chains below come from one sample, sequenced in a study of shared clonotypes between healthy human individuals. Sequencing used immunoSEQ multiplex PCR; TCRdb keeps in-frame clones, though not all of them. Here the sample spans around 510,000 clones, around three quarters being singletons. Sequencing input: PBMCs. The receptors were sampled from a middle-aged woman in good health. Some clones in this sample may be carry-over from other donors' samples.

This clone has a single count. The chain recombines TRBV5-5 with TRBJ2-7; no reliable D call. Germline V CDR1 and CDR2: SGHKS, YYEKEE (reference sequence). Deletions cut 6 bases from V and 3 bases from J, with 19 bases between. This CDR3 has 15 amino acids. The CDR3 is CASTPVGSSNYEQYF. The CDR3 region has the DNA TGTGCCAGCACCCCGGTTGGTAGCAGCAACTACGAGCAGTACTTC.

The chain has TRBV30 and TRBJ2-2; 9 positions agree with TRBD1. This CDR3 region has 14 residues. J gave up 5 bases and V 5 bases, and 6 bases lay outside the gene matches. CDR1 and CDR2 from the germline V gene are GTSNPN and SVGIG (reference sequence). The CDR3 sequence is CAWGTGLDTGELFF. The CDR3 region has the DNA TGTGCCTGGGGGACAGGGCTTGATACCGGGGAGCTGTTTTTT.

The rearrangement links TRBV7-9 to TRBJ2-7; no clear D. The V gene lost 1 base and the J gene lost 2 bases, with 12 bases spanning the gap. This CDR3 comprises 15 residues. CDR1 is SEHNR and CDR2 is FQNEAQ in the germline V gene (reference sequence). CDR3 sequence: CASSLVPRTPYEQYF. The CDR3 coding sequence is TGTGCCAGCAGCTTAGTACCCAGGACCCCCTACGAGCAGTACTTC.

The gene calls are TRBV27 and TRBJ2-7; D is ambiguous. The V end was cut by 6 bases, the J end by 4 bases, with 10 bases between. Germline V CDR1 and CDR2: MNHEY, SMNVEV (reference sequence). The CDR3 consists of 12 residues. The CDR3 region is CASSTLGYEQYF. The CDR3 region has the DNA TGTGCCAGCAGCACCCTTGGGTACGAGCAGTACTTC.

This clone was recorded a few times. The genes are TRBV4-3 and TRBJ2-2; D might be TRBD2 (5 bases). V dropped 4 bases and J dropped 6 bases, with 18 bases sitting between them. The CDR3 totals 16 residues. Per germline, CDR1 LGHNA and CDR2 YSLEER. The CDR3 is CASSRRFGDGSGELFF. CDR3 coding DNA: TGCGCCAGCAGCCGGCGCTTCGGGGATGGATCCGGGGAGCTGTTTTTT.

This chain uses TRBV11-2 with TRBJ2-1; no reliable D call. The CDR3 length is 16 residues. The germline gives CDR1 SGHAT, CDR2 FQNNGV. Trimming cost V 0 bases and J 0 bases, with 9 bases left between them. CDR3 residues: CASSLDRLSSYNEQFF. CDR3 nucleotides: TGTGCCAGCAGCTTAGATAGGTTGAGCTCCTACAATGAGCAGTTCTTC.

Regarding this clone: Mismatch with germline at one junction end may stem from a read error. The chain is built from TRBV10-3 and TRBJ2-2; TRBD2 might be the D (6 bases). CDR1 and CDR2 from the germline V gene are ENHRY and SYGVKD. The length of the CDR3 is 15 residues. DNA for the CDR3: TGTGCCACCCAAGGGGCGGAGGGTAACACCGGGGAGCCGTTTTTT. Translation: CATQGAEGNTGEPFF.

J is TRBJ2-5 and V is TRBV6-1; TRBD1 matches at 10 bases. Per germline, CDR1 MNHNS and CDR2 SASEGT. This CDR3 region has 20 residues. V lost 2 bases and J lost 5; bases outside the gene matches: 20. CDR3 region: CASSESDRGLGRISGETQYF. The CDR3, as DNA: TGTGCCAGCAGTGAATCCGACAGGGGGCTGGGGAGGATTTCTGGGGAGACCCAGTACTTC.

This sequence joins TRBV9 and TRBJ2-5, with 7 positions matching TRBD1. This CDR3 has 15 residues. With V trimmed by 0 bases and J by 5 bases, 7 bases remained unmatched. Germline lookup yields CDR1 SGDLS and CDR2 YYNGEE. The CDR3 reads CASSVGQGAWETQYF. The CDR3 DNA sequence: TGTGCCAGCAGCGTAGGACAGGGAGCGTGGGAGACCCAGTACTTC.

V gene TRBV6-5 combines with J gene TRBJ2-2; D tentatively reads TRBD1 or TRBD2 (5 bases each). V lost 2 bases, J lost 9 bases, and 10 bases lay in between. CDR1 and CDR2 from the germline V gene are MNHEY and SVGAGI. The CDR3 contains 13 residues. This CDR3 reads CASSYRGPRELFF. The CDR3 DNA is TGTGCCAGCAGTTACCGGGGACCACGGGAGCTGTTTTTT.

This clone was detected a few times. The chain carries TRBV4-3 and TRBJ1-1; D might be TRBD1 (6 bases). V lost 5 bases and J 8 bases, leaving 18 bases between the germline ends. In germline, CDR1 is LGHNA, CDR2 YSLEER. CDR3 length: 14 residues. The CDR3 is CASSERQDRREAFF. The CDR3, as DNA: TGCGCCAGCAGCGAACGACAGGATAGACGCGAAGCTTTCTTT.

The CDR3 sequence is CAWSAGTSGSGRETQYF. Written as DNA, the CDR3 is TGTGCCTGGAGTGCAGGGACTAGCGGGAGCGGGCGAGAGACCCAGTACTTC. The chain employs TRBV30 and TRBJ2-5; TRBD2 aligns across 14 bases. There are 17 residues in the CDR3. Germline values: CDR1 GTSNPN, CDR2 SVGIG (reference sequence). J gave up 4 bases and V 1 base, and 8 bases lay outside the gene matches.

The CDR3 coding sequence is TGTGCCATCAGTGCAGCGGGGGGCACCTACGAGCAGTACTTC. Its translation is CAISAAGGTYEQYF. The V gene is TRBV10-3, the J gene TRBJ2-7; 9 bases map to TRBD2. This CDR3 comprises 14 residues. The germline gives CDR1 ENHRY, CDR2 SYGVKD. Trimming cost V 4 bases and J 2 bases; bases outside gene matches: 3.

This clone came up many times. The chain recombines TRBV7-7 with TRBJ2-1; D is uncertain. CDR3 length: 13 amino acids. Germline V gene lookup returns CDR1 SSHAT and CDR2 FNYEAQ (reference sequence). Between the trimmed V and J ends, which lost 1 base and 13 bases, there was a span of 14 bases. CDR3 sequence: CASSLESSSNQFF. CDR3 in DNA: TGTGCCAGCAGCTTAGAGTCGTCCTCGAACCAGTTCTTC.

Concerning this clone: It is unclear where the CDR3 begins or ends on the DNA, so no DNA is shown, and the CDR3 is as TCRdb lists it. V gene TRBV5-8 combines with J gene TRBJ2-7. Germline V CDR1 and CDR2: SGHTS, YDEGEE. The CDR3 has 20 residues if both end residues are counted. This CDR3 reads CASSWQPLRAVLRAGAEQYF.

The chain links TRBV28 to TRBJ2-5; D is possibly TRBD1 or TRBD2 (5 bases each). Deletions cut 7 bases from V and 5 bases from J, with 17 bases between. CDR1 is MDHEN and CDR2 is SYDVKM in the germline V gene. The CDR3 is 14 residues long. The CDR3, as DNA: TGTGCCAGCACGGCCGGGGCGCCCCGGGAGACCCAGTACTTC. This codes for CASTAGAPRETQYF.

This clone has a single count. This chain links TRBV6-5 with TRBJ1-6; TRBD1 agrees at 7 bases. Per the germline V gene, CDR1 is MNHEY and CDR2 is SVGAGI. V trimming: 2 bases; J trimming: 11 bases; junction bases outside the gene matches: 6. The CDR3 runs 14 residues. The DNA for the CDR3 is TGTGCCAGCAGTTACGAACAGGGGATTCCACCCCTCCACTTT. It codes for CASSYEQGIPPLHF.

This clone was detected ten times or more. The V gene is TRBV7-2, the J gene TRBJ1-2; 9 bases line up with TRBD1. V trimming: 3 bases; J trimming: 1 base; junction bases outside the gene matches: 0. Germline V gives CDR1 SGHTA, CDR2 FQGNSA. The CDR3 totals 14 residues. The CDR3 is CASSLGQGNYGYTF. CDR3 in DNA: TGTGCCAGCAGCTTGGGACAGGGTAACTATGGCTACACCTTC.

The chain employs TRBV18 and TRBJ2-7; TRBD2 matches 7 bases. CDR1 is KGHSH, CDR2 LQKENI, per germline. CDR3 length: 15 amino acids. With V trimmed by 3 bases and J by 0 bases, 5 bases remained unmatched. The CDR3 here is CASSPGGYYSYEQYF. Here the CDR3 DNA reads TGTGCCAGCTCACCGGGGGGGTACTACTCCTACGAGCAGTACTTC. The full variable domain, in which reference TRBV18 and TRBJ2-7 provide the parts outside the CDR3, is NAGVMQNPRHLVRRRGQEARLRCSPMKGHSHVYWYRQLPEEGLKFMVYLQKENIIDESGMPKERFSAEFPKEGPSILRIQQVVRGDSAAYFCASSPGGYYSYEQYFGPGTRLTVT.

For the CDR3, the DNA is TGTGCCACTAAAGAGCGGGAGACCTCCTACAATGAGCAGTTCTTC. Translated: CATKERETSYNEQFF. The chain employs TRBV6-1 and TRBJ2-1; 8 bases are shared with TRBD2. CDR3 length: 15 residues. V lost 10 bases and J lost 0; bases outside the gene matches: 8. CDR1 and CDR2 from the germline V gene are MNHNS and SASEGT.

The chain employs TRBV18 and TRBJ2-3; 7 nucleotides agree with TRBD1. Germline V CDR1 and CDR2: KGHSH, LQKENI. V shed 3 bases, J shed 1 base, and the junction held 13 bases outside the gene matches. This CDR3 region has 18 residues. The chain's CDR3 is CASSPAPNTGVRTDTQYF. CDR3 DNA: TGTGCCAGCTCACCGGCCCCGAATACAGGGGTGCGCACAGATACGCAGTATTTT.

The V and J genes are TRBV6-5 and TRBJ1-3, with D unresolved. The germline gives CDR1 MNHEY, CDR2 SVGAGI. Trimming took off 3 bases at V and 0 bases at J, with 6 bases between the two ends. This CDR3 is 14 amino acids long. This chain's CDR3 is CASSYSLSGNTIYF. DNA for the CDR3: TGTGCCAGCAGTTATAGCCTCTCTGGAAACACCATATATTTT.

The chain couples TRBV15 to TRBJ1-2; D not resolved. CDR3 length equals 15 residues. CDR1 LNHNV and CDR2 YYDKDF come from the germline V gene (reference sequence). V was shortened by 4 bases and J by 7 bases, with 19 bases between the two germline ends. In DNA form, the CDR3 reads TGTGCCACCAGCACCCAAGGAGTCGTATCCTTTGGCTACACCTTC. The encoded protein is CATSTQGVVSFGYTF.

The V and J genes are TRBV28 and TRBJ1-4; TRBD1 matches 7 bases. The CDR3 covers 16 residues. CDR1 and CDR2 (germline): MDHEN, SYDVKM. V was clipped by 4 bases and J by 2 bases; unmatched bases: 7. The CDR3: CASSSHRQGTNEKLFF. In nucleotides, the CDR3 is TGTGCCAGCAGTTCCCACAGACAGGGTACTAATGAAAAACTGTTTTTT. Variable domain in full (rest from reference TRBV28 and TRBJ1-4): DVKVTQSSRYLVKRTGEKVFLECVQDMDHENMFWYRQDPGLGLRLIYFSYDVKMKEKGDIPEGYSVSREKKERFSLILESASTNQTSMYLCASSSHRQGTNEKLFFGSGTQLSVL.

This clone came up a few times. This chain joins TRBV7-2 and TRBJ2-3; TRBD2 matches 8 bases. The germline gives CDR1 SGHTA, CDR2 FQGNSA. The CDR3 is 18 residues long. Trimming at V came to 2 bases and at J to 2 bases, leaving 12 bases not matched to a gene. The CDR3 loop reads CASSLRAIAGITTDTQYF. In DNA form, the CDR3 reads TGTGCCAGCAGCTTAAGGGCCATAGCGGGAATCACCACAGATACGCAGTATTTT.

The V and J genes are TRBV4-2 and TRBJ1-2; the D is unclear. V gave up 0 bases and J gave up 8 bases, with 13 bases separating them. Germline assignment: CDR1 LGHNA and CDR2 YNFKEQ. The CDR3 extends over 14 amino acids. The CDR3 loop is CASSQERRDWGYTF. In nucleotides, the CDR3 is TGTGCCAGCAGCCAAGAAAGGAGGGATTGGGGCTACACCTTC.

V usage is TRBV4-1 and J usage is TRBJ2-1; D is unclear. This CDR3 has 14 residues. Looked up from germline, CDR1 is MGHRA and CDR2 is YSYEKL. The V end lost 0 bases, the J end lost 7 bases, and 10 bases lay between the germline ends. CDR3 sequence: CASSQDNSLNEQFF. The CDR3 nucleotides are TGCGCCAGCAGCCAAGATAACTCCCTTAATGAGCAGTTCTTC.

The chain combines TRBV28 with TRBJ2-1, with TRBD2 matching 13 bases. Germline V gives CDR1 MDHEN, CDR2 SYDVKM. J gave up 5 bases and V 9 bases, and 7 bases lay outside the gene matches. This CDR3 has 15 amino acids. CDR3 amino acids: CASVTSGRFNNEQFF. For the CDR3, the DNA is TGTGCCAGTGTGACTAGCGGGAGGTTTAACAATGAGCAGTTCTTC.